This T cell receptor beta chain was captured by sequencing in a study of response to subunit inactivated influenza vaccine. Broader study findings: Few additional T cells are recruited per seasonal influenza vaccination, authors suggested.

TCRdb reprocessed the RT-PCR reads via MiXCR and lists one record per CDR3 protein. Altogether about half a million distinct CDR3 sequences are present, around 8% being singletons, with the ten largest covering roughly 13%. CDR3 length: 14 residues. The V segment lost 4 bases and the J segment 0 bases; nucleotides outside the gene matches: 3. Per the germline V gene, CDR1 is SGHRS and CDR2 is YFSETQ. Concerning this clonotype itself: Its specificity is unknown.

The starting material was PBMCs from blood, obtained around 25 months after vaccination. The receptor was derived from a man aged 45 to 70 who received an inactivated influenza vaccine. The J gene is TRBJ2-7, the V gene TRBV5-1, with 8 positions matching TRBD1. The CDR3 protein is CASSGQGVSYEQYF. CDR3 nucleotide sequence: TGCGCCAGCAGCGGACAGGGAGTCTCCTACGAGCAGTACTTC.